Below are 19 T cell receptor beta chains sequenced from a single sample in a study of cytomegalovirus exposure and HLA in healthy donors. PCR primers comprised 60 Vbeta and 13 Jbeta primers. The method was immunoSEQ multiplex PCR; TCRdb's version includes in-frame clones alone and lacks a portion of them. The table for this sample gives about 200,000 clones. The sequenced sample was PBMCs. The receptor source for this set is a boy aged 10-17 years in good health and CMV-seronegative.

The genes are TRBV4-3 and TRBJ1-1, with 7 positions matching TRBD1. This CDR3 is built from 17 residues. The V gene end was trimmed by 4 bases and the J gene end by 4 bases; junction bases not matched to a gene: 15. The germline V gene has CDR1 LGHNA and CDR2 YSLEER. The CDR3 loop is CASSRGDSSLRVTEAFF. Written as DNA, the CDR3 is TGCGCCAGCAGCCGCGGGGACAGCTCTCTTCGGGTCACTGAAGCTTTCTTT.

V usage is TRBV7-8 and J usage is TRBJ1-3, with D possibly TRBD1 on 5 matching bases. Trimming shortened V by 0 bases and J by 0 bases, and 12 bases separated the two germline ends. The CDR3 extends over 17 amino acids. Germline V gene sequence: CDR1 SGHVS, CDR2 FQNEAQ. The CDR3 spells CASSLAPGGISGNTIYF. DNA for the CDR3: TGTGCCAGCAGCTTAGCACCCGGGGGGATCTCTGGAAACACCATATATTTT.

The chain links TRBV19 to TRBJ2-3, with D perhaps matching TRBD2 (5 bases). Trimming shortened V by 7 bases and J by 5 bases, and 25 bases separated the two germline ends. Germline CDR1 reads LNHDA; CDR2 reads SQIVND (reference sequence). This CDR3 has 17 residues. This chain's CDR3 is CASTMNFRSLRGDTQYF. CDR3 nucleotides: TGTGCCAGTACTATGAACTTTAGGAGCCTTCGGGGAGATACGCAGTATTTT.

This chain links TRBV2 with TRBJ2-2; 8 bases align to TRBD1. V dropped 7 bases and J dropped 3; count of bases not matched to a gene: 7. The germline V gene encodes CDR1 SNHLY and CDR2 FYNNEI. The CDR3 has 15 residues. CDR3 loop: CASNMGQEYTGELFF. In DNA form, the CDR3 reads TGTGCCAGCAATATGGGACAGGAATACACCGGGGAGCTGTTTTTT.

This chain joins TRBV30 and TRBJ2-7; D may be TRBD2 (5 bases). This CDR3 spans 12 amino acids. Trimming shortened V by 1 base and J by 3 bases, and 7 bases separated the two germline ends. CDR1 GTSNPN and CDR2 SVGIG come from the germline V gene (reference sequence). The chain's CDR3 is CAWSGEYYEQYF. In nucleotides, the CDR3 is TGTGCCTGGAGTGGGGAGTACTACGAGCAGTACTTC.

The CDR3 coding sequence is TGTGCCAGCAGCTTAGGGACAGGGAAACCCTATGGCTACACCTTC. Protein sequence: CASSLGTGKPYGYTF. The chain combines TRBV7-8 with TRBJ1-2; 8 bases agree with TRBD1. The CDR3 has 15 amino acids. Unmatched junction bases numbered 5, after V lost 1 base and J lost 4 bases. CDR1 is SGHVS, CDR2 FQNEAQ, per germline.

The genes are TRBV29-1 and TRBJ1-1, with unresolved D. The CDR3 is 9 amino acids. The germline CDR1 and CDR2 sequences are SQVTM and ANQGSEA. The germline V and J ends were trimmed by 4 bases and 11 bases, with 8 bases remaining between them. The CDR3 DNA is TGCAGCGTTGGCCGGTCGGCTTTCTTT. Residues: CSVGRSAFF. The complete variable domain, with remaining parts taken from reference TRBV29-1 and TRBJ1-1, reads SAVISQKPSRDICQRGTSLTIQCQVDSQVTMMFWYRQQPGQSLTLIATANQGSEATYESGFVIDKFPISRPNLTFSTLTVSNMSPEDSSIYLCSVGRSAFFGQGTRLTVV.

CDR3 sequence: CASSLELSAQETQYF. The DNA of the CDR3 is TGTGCCAGCAGCTTGGAGCTGAGCGCGCAAGAGACCCAGTACTTC. V gene TRBV5-4 combines with J gene TRBJ2-5; D gene unclear. Trimming pared 0 bases from V and 2 bases from J, leaving 11 bases between. The CDR3 runs 15 residues. Germline CDR1 and CDR2: SGHNT and YYREEE (reference sequence).

The chain couples TRBV5-1 to TRBJ2-7; tentatively, D is TRBD2 (6 bases). CDR3 length equals 18 residues. V lost 4 bases to trimming and J lost 1 base, with 24 bases between them. Germline lookup yields CDR1 SGHRS and CDR2 YFSETQ. In DNA, the CDR3 is TGCGCCAGCAGCCCCGGCCTTCGCGGGGAACGCCTTTCCTACGAGCAGTACTTC. It yields the protein CASSPGLRGERLSYEQYF.

The J gene is TRBJ1-1, the V gene TRBV19; 7 bases line up with TRBD1. With V trimmed by 4 bases and J by 7 bases, 12 bases remained unmatched. The CDR3 has 15 amino acids. CDR1 LNHDA and CDR2 SQIVND come from the germline V gene (reference sequence). The CDR3 nucleotides are TGTGCCAGTAGTACCCACGACAGGGAAATTGTTGAAGCTTTCTTT. Its translation is CASSTHDREIVEAFF.

The rearrangement uses TRBV28 and TRBJ2-7; D not resolved. Trimming left V 5 bases short and J 0 bases short, with 11 bases between. The CDR3 loop spans 14 amino acids. CDR1 is MDHEN and CDR2 is SYDVKM in the germline V gene. Written as DNA, the CDR3 is TGTGCCAGCAGTGCGTCCGGTAGCTCCTACGAGCAGTACTTC. Translation: CASSASGSSYEQYF.

The chain recombines TRBV7-6 with TRBJ2-3; D is unresolved. V was clipped by 2 bases and J by 2 bases, with 5 bases between them. The CDR3 runs 13 residues. In germline, CDR1 is SGHVS, CDR2 FNYEAQ. The CDR3 DNA is TGTGCCAGCAGCTTATACTCCACAGATACGCAGTATTTT. Translating gives CASSLYSTDTQYF.

The chain is built from TRBV28 and TRBJ1-3; 8 positions agree with TRBD1. Germline loops: CDR1 MDHEN, CDR2 SYDVKM. The CDR3 is made up of 14 amino acids. V was pared by 3 bases and J by 3 bases, with 1 base of the junction left unmatched. The CDR3 coding sequence is TGTGCCAGCAGTTTGACAGGGGATGGAAACACCATATATTTT. It yields the protein CASSLTGDGNTIYF. The entire variable domain, with the rest obtained from reference TRBV28 and TRBJ1-3, is as follows: DVKVTQSSRYLVKRTGEKVFLECVQDMDHENMFWYRQDPGLGLRLIYFSYDVKMKEKGDIPEGYSVSREKKERFSLILESASTNQTSMYLCASSLTGDGNTIYFGEGSWLTVV.

This chain links TRBV7-3 with TRBJ1-1, with 10 nucleotides matching TRBD1. In germline, CDR1 is SGHTA, CDR2 FQGTGA. The CDR3 runs to 14 residues. V shed 5 bases and J 1 base; nucleotides not matched to a gene: 1. The CDR3 sequence: CASSGQGGNTEAFF. CDR3 coding DNA: TGTGCCAGCAGCGGACAGGGGGGGAACACTGAAGCTTTCTTT. Full variable domain (rest looked up from reference TRBV7-3 and TRBJ1-1): GAGVSQTPSNKVTEKGKYVELRCDPISGHTALYWYRQSLGQGPEFLIYFQGTGAADDSGLPNDRFFAVRPEGSVSTLKIQRTERGDSAVYLCASSGQGGNTEAFFGQGTRLTVV.

J is TRBJ1-5 and V is TRBV2; D unclear. With 6 bases removed from V and 0 bases from J, the gap between germline ends came to 15 bases. Germline CDR1 is SNHLY and CDR2 is FYNNEI. The CDR3 contains 16 residues. The CDR3 sequence is CASSDSAFSSNQPQHF. The CDR3 coding sequence is TGTGCCAGCAGCGACTCAGCCTTTTCTAGCAATCAGCCCCAGCATTTT.

The chain joins TRBV5-1 to TRBJ2-1, with 9 bases identical to TRBD2. The CDR3 is 16 residues long. The germline CDR1 and CDR2 sequences are SGHRS and YFSETQ. V dropped 4 bases and J dropped 0; count of bases not matched to a gene: 5. CDR3: CASSASGGLSYNEQFF. The CDR3 bases are TGCGCCAGCAGCGCGAGCGGGGGGCTCTCCTACAATGAGCAGTTCTTC. The full variable domain, completed using reference TRBV5-1 and TRBJ2-1, is KAGVTQTPRYLIKTRGQQVTLSCSPISGHRSVSWYQQTPGQGLQFLFEYFSETQRNKGNFPGRFSGRQFSNSRSEMNVSTLELGDSALYLCASSASGGLSYNEQFFGPGTRLTVL.

The rearrangement joins TRBV4-1 to TRBJ1-5; maybe TRBD1 (6 bases). V was cut by 3 bases and J by 6 bases, with 9 bases left in between. CDR1 and CDR2 from the germline V gene are MGHRA and YSYEKL. This CDR3 has 13 residues. CDR3: CASSQGAGQPQHF. Written as DNA, the CDR3 is TGCGCCAGCAGCCAGGGGGCCGGTCAGCCCCAGCATTTT.

The genes are TRBV18 and TRBJ1-5; D not resolved. Germline values: CDR1 KGHSH, CDR2 LQKENI. V shed 9 bases and J shed 2 bases, with 11 bases lying between them. CDR3 length: 13 residues. The DNA of the CDR3 is TGTGCCAGACGGGAGGATGGCAATCAGCCCCAGCATTTT. Translated, it gives CARREDGNQPQHF.

This chain connects TRBV15 to TRBJ2-1; possible D gene TRBD2, 5 bases. The CDR3 extends over 15 amino acids. Germline V gives CDR1 LNHNV, CDR2 YYDKDF (reference sequence). The V end was cut by 3 bases, the J end by 4 bases, with 13 bases between. CDR3 residues: CATSSSADLYNEQFF. DNA of the CDR3: TGTGCCACCAGCAGTAGCGCGGACCTGTACAATGAGCAGTTCTTC.